A selection of T cell receptor beta chains follows, all from one sample in a study of blood T cell repertoires in COVID-19. Measured with immunoSEQ multiplex PCR; TCRdb has only the in-frame clones, and not every one. The data show roughly 150,000 clones, 85% seen once. Specimen: peripheral blood. The receptors derive from a middle-aged man with acute or convalescent COVID-19. Each CDR3 is given with its conserved first and last residue. The D gene is left open where the match is weak. Only part of the rows carry a size: once, few, many, or a class if the clone is expanded.

V: TRBV21-1
size: -
J: TRBJ1-1
D: -
DNA: TGTGCCAGCAGCAAAGCTTACAGGGGGTCATACCAGAACACTGAAGCTTTCTTT
CDR3: CASSKAYRGSYQNTEAFF

V: TRBV10-3
size: -
J: TRBJ2-4
D: TRBD2
DNA: TGTGCCACCCGAGCGGGAACCACCTTGCACATTCAGTACTTC
CDR3: CATRAGTTLHIQYF

V: TRBV4-1
size: once
J: TRBJ2-5
D: -
DNA: TGCGCCAGCAGCCTGATCGGGGAAGAGACCCAGTACTTC
CDR3: CASSLIGEETQYF

V: TRBV13
size: -
J: TRBJ1-5
D: TRBD1
DNA: TGTGCCAGCAGCACGGGACAGGGAAATCAGCCCCAGCATTTT
CDR3: CASSTGQGNQPQHF

V: TRBV7-9
size: once
J: TRBJ2-6
D: TRBD1
DNA: TGTGCCAGCAGCTTAGGCCCCAGGGGGCCTGGGGCCAACGTCCTGACTTTC
CDR3: CASSLGPRGPGANVLTF

V: TRBV5-6
size: -
J: TRBJ2-7
D: TRBD2
DNA: TGTGCCAGCAGCGGGGGACTAGCGGGAGAAGAGAGCTCCTACGAGCAGTACTTC
CDR3: CASSGGLAGEESSYEQYF

V: TRBV5-1
size: -
J: TRBJ1-3
D: -
DNA: TGCGCCAGCAGCTTGGAAGGAGGTAGCTCTGGAAACACCATATATTTT
CDR3: CASSLEGGSSGNTIYF

V: TRBV6-1
size: -
J: TRBJ1-2
D: TRBD1
DNA: TGTGCCAGCAGTGAACTCGGGGGACAGGGTTGGTATGGCTACACCTTC
CDR3: CASSELGGQGWYGYTF

V: TRBV2
size: -
J: TRBJ1-1
D: TRBD1
DNA: TGTGCCAGCAGTGCACCCGAGACAGGGGGGGCCCGTTGGACTGAAGCTTTCTTT
CDR3: CASSAPETGGARWTEAFF

V: TRBV18
size: -
J: TRBJ2-7
D: -
DNA: TGTGCCAGCTCACCACCGACAGGTCCCACCACCTACGAGCAGTACTTC
CDR3: CASSPPTGPTTYEQYF

V: TRBV14
size: few
J: TRBJ1-1
D: -
DNA: TGTGCCAGCAGCCAAGGCTACCTTGAAGCTTTCTTT
CDR3: CASSQGYLEAFF

V: TRBV6-5
size: -
J: TRBJ1-6
D: -
DNA: TGTGCCAGCAGTAACTCGGGTACAGGGCATAATTCACCCCTCCACTTT
CDR3: CASSNSGTGHNSPLHF

V: TRBV7-2
size: -
J: TRBJ1-1
D: -
DNA: TGTGCCAGCAGCTTGGCCCTAGGGGGTGTCACTGAAGCTTTCTTT
CDR3: CASSLALGGVTEAFF

V: TRBV5-1
size: -
J: TRBJ2-7
D: -
DNA: TGCGCCAGCAGCTTGTTTCATTACACCTACGAGCAGTACTTC
CDR3: CASSLFHYTYEQYF

V: TRBV4-1
size: -
J: TRBJ1-2
D: -
DNA: TGCGCCAGCAGCCAAGAAGCAGGGCCGGTCGGCTACACCTTC
CDR3: CASSQEAGPVGYTF

V: TRBV6-6
size: -
J: TRBJ2-5
D: -
DNA: TGTGCCAGCAGTTATTTGACTCCTCAAGAGACCCAGTACTTC
CDR3: CASSYLTPQETQYF

V: TRBV18
size: -
J: TRBJ1-2
D: -
DNA: TGTGCCAGCTCACCACCTTCACGGGATGGCTACACCTTC
CDR3: CASSPPSRDGYTF

V: TRBV7-3
size: once
J: TRBJ2-2
D: TRBD1
DNA: TGTGCCAGCAGCCGAGACAGGGCCAACGGGGAGCTGTTTTTT
CDR3: CASSRDRANGELFF

V: TRBV27
size: -
J: TRBJ2-7
D: -
DNA: TGTGCCAGCAGTTTATCGACAGCTCTAACTGTGGAGCAGTACTTC
CDR3: CASSLSTALTVEQYF

V: TRBV7-3
size: -
J: TRBJ1-1
D: -
DNA: TGTGCCAGCAGCTTCGAGATGAACACTGAAGCTTTCTTT
CDR3: CASSFEMNTEAFF

V: TRBV19
size: -
J: TRBJ1-2
D: TRBD1
DNA: TGTGCCAGTAGTATAGCGGGGACAGCCTCTAACTATGGCTACACCTTC
CDR3: CASSIAGTASNYGYTF

V: TRBV5-1
size: -
J: TRBJ1-1
D: TRBD1
DNA: TGCGCCAGCAGCTTAAAAACCATGACAGGGTTGAACACTGAAGCTTTCTTT
CDR3: CASSLKTMTGLNTEAFF

V: TRBV6-5
size: -
J: TRBJ1-6
D: -
DNA: TGTGCCAGCAGTTACCTGCAGGCTGATTCACCCCTCCACTTT
CDR3: CASSYLQADSPLHF

V: TRBV27
size: -
J: TRBJ1-6
D: -
DNA: TGTGCCAGCAGTTTTGGGAGCTCCTATAATTCACCCCTCCACTTT
CDR3: CASSFGSSYNSPLHF